These T cell receptor beta chains were read from a single sample in a study of T cells in Graves' hyperthyroidism and ophthalmopathy. One entry per CDR3 protein, called by TCRdb with MiXCR from the multiplex PCR reads. The sample holds 660,000 or so distinct CDR3 sequences, around 20% seen once. Sequencing was carried out using blood. The receptors derive from a man aged 25-40 years with Graves' ophthalmopathy. Both conserved end residues are part of each CDR3. A D gene is named only where the DNA matches it firmly. Only part of the rows carry a size: once, few, many, or a class if the clone is expanded.

J | D | V | size | CDR3 | DNA
TRBJ2-7 | TRBD1 | TRBV12-3/TRBV12-4 | NA | CASSRAGTAAYEQYF | TGTGCCAGCAGTAGGGCCGGGACAGCCGCCTACGAGCAGTACTTC
TRBJ2-5 | TRBD2 | TRBV7-2 | NA | CASSLGTSGYPAETQYF | TGTGCCAGCAGCTTGGGGACTAGCGGATACCCGGCGGAGACCCAGTACTTC
TRBJ2-7 | NA | TRBV4-1 | NA | CASSQVEGAAYEQYF | TGCGCCAGCAGCCAAGTCGAGGGCGCGGCTTACGAGCAGTACTTC
TRBJ1-5 | TRBD1 | TRBV28 | NA | CASTSGQGYMGEHF | TGTGCCAGCACCTCTGGACAGGGGTACATGGGTGAGCATTTT
TRBJ2-1 | NA | TRBV20-1 | NA | CSARDLRYEQFF | TGCAGTGCTAGAGATCTCAGATATGAGCAGTTCTTC
TRBJ1-5 | NA | TRBV27 | NA | CASSLGVANQPQHF | TGTGCCAGCAGTTTGGGGGTAGCCAATCAGCCCCAGCATTTT
TRBJ2-3 | NA | TRBV30 | many | CAWSVLAPSTDTQYF | TGTGCCTGGAGTGTACTAGCCCCTAGCACAGATACGCAGTATTTT
TRBJ1-3 | NA | TRBV7-8 | NA | CASSLDGGPDTIYF | TGTGCCAGCAGTCTCGACGGAGGACCGGACACCATATATTTT
TRBJ1-2 | NA | TRBV14 | NA | CASSQAVLLGYTF | TGTGCCAGCAGCCAAGCAGTCCTGCTTGGCTACACCTTC
TRBJ1-1 | TRBD1 | TRBV20-1 | NA | CSAPDRGYEAFF | TGCAGTGCTCCAGACAGGGGATATGAAGCTTTCTTT
TRBJ2-7 | TRBD1 | TRBV6-1 | few | CASRKGSGGNSYEQYF | TGTGCCAGCAGAAAAGGATCAGGGGGAAATTCCTACGAGCAGTACTTC
TRBJ2-7 | NA | TRBV7-2 | many | CASSSPWTSHSYEQYF | TGTGCCAGCAGCTCCCCCTGGACATCCCACTCCTACGAGCAGTACTTC
TRBJ1-6 | NA | TRBV28 | few | CASRQGDNSPLHF | TGTGCCAGCAGACAGGGAGATAATTCACCCCTCCACTTT
TRBJ1-5 | NA | TRBV4-1 | NA | CASSRTQSGNQPQHF | TGCGCCAGCAGCCGAACACAGAGCGGCAATCAGCCCCAGCATTTT
TRBJ1-2 | TRBD1 | TRBV3-1 | many | CASSQGRGQGNYGYTF | TGTGCCAGCAGCCAAGGACGGGGACAGGGGAACTATGGCTACACCTTC
TRBJ2-2 | TRBD1 | TRBV7-7 | NA | CASSEGTGLTGELFF | TGTGCTAGCAGCGAGGGGACAGGGCTCACCGGGGAGCTGTTTTTT
TRBJ2-1 | TRBD1 | TRBV2 | NA | CASGGGQGAIRPDSSYNEQFF | TGTGCCAGCGGAGGCGGACAGGGGGCGATTCGACCTGACAGCTCCTACAATGAGCAGTTCTTC
TRBJ2-7 | TRBD1 | TRBV11-2 | many | CASSPTSRTGTYEQYF | TGTGCCAGCAGCCCAACTTCCCGGACAGGGACCTACGAGCAGTACTTC
TRBJ2-1 | TRBD2 | TRBV28 | NA | CASSIFPPTSGSRNEQFF | TGTGCCAGCAGTATTTTCCCCCCTACTAGCGGGAGTAGGAATGAGCAGTTCTTC
TRBJ2-2 | NA | TRBV30 | few | CACPRWAGELFF | TGTGCCTGCCCTCGTTGGGCCGGGGAGCTGTTTTTT
TRBJ1-5 | TRBD1 | TRBV6-1 | NA | CASSSAKEGTGLTQPQHF | TGTGCCAGCAGCTCGGCAAAAGAAGGGACAGGGCTCACTCAGCCCCAGCATTTT
TRBJ2-1 | TRBD2 | TRBV2 | few | CASKTRRGLDEQFF | TGTGCCAGCAAGACTAGAAGGGGACTAGATGAGCAGTTCTTC
TRBJ2-1 | NA | TRBV20-1 | NA | CSASWGSSYNEQFF | TGCAGTGCCAGCTGGGGTAGCTCCTACAATGAGCAGTTCTTC
TRBJ2-1 | NA | TRBV12-3/TRBV12-4 | many | CASSGTGLSYNEQFF | TGTGCCAGCAGTGGTACGGGACTCTCCTACAATGAGCAGTTCTTC
TRBJ2-3 | NA | TRBV29-1 | few | CSVGSSRDTQYF | TGCAGCGTCGGGTCATCAAGAGATACGCAGTATTTT
TRBJ2-7 | NA | TRBV6-5 | few | CASSYSIREQYF | TGTGCCAGCAGTTACTCGATCCGCGAGCAGTACTTC
TRBJ2-3 | NA | TRBV9 | NA | CASGIGGITDTQYF | TGTGCCAGCGGAATTGGGGGGATCACAGATACGCAGTATTTT
TRBJ2-1 | NA | TRBV7-9 | NA | CASPGALSGYNEQFF | TGTGCCAGTCCGGGGGCCCTATCGGGATACAATGAGCAGTTCTTC
TRBJ2-1 | NA | TRBV28 | many | CASSLWPPPDSSYNEQFF | TGTGCCAGCAGTTTATGGCCCCCCCCGGACTCTTCCTACAATGAGCAGTTCTTC
TRBJ1-2 | NA | TRBV28 | few | CASLGDGYTF | TGTGCCAGTCTCGGCGATGGCTACACCTTC
TRBJ1-5 | TRBD1 | TRBV7-8 | NA | CASSFSGTANQPQHF | TGTGCCAGCAGCTTTAGTGGGACAGCCAATCAGCCCCAGCATTTT
TRBJ1-2 | TRBD1 | TRBV12-3/TRBV12-4 | many | CASRTGPQEGYTF | TGTGCCAGCAGGACAGGGCCCCAAGAAGGCTACACCTTC
TRBJ2-1 | TRBD2 | TRBV2 | many | CAGTDRGDEQFF | TGTGCCGGAACGGACCGGGGGGATGAGCAGTTCTTC
TRBJ1-1 | NA | TRBV6-1 | NA | CASSGAPMSEAFF | TGTGCCAGCAGCGGGGCCCCTATGTCTGAAGCTTTCTTT
TRBJ2-3 | NA | TRBV7-2 | NA | CASSFVVNTDTQYF | TGTGCCAGCAGCTTTGTGGTCAACACAGATACGCAGTATTTT
TRBJ2-2 | NA | TRBV10-3 | few | CAISDIGTLGGELFF | TGTGCCATCAGTGATATCGGGACCCTTGGCGGGGAGCTGTTTTTT
TRBJ2-1 | NA | TRBV12-3/TRBV12-4 | few | CASSWGGPTVNEQFF | TGTGCCAGCAGTTGGGGCGGCCCGACGGTGAATGAGCAGTTCTTC
TRBJ2-2 | NA | TRBV7-3 | few | CASSLRKGNGELFF | TGTGCCAGCAGCTTAAGGAAGGGAAACGGGGAGCTGTTTTTT
TRBJ2-7 | TRBD1 | TRBV6-1 | few | CASRTPGQYYEQYF | TGTGCCAGCCGGACTCCGGGACAGTACTACGAGCAGTACTTC
TRBJ2-1 | TRBD2 | TRBV28 | few | CASSLLSSGMNNEQFF | TGTGCCAGCAGTTTATTGTCTAGCGGGATGAACAATGAGCAGTTCTTC
TRBJ2-5 | TRBD2 | TRBV3-1 | many | CASSHISGRGETQYF | TGTGCCAGCAGCCATATTAGCGGGAGAGGTGAGACCCAGTACTTC
TRBJ2-7 | TRBD1 | TRBV11-2 | many | CASSRTTGWERYEQYF | TGTGCCAGCAGCCGAACGACAGGGTGGGAGAGATACGAGCAGTACTTC
TRBJ2-7 | TRBD2 | TRBV29-1 | NA | CSIRTSGTYEQYF | TGCAGCATCAGGACTAGCGGGACCTACGAGCAGTACTTC
TRBJ1-1 | NA | TRBV5-1 | many | CASSLDTRGAKAFF | TGCGCCAGCAGCTTGGATACCCGGGGGGCGAAGGCTTTCTTT
TRBJ2-2 | NA | TRBV6-1 | few | CASRGQASTGELFF | TGTGCCAGCCGGGGGCAGGCCTCCACCGGGGAGCTGTTTTTT
TRBJ1-5 | NA | TRBV6-9 | NA | CASSYSKGQPQHF | TGTGCCAGCAGTTACTCGAAAGGGCAGCCCCAGCATTTT
TRBJ2-4 | TRBD1 | TRBV7-9 | few | CASSSQGVGLIQYF | TGTGCCAGCAGCTCCCAGGGGGTCGGCCTCATTCAGTACTTC
TRBJ1-4 | NA | TRBV28 | many | CASSSDGGILATNEKLFF | TGTGCCAGCAGTTCTGATGGGGGCATCCTTGCAACTAATGAAAAACTGTTTTTT
TRBJ2-5 | TRBD1 | TRBV7-2 | few | CASSIYRGETQYF | TGTGCCAGCAGCATCTACAGGGGAGAGACCCAGTACTTC
TRBJ2-1 | NA | TRBV20-1 | few | CSASISAVPYNEQFF | TGCAGTGCTAGTATCTCAGCGGTTCCCTACAATGAGCAGTTCTTC
TRBJ2-7 | NA | TRBV7-2 | many | CASSLALRAPSYEQYF | TGTGCCAGCAGCTTAGCCTTACGGGCGCCCTCCTACGAGCAGTACTTC
TRBJ1-4 | TRBD1 | TRBV6-1 | NA | CASRPGTVGEKLFF | TGTGCCAGCAGACCCGGGACAGTGGGCGAAAAACTGTTTTTT
TRBJ2-5 | TRBD1 | TRBV5-1 | few | CASSGQGHQETQYF | TGCGCCAGCAGCGGACAGGGCCATCAAGAGACCCAGTACTTC
TRBJ2-7 | NA | TRBV28 | few | CASTGRVQGEQYF | TGTGCCAGTACCGGACGGGTCCAAGGGGAGCAGTACTTC